This TCR beta chain was captured by sequencing in a study of blood T cells in healthy people across ages. The study's findings and limits: Observed TCR beta diversity per million T cells went down as age went up. This fall followed a roughly linear course with age.

A few counts support this clonotype. Its antigen is as yet unknown. Primed by a sample-barcoded 5' primer and a J-beta primer mix, a second PCR proceeded for about 6 to 12 cycles. Via MiXCR, TCRdb re-called the 5' RACE reads, giving one row per CDR3 protein. The table lists just under 550,000 distinct CDR3 sequences, more than 20% of them singletons, with around 10% in the top ten. The CDR3 spans 13 residues. Between the trimmed V and J ends, which lost 4 bases and 2 bases, there was a span of 8 bases. Per the germline V gene, CDR1 is MNHEY and CDR2 is SMNVEV (reference sequence). The data also belong to a second study, concerning T cells of mothers and their children.

This sequence originates from a boy aged 5 to 17 in good health. The sample consisted of blood. The chain recombines TRBV27 with TRBJ1-2, with a tentative D call TRBD1 (5 bases). The CDR3 region is CASSSNRNYGYTF. The CDR3 coding sequence is TGTGCCAGCAGTTCGAACAGGAACTATGGCTACACCTTC.